The 19 T cell receptor beta chains below come from one sample, sequenced in a study of blood T cell repertoires in COVID-19. The data were produced by immunoSEQ multiplex PCR, yet TCRdb's version contains in-frame clones alone and is incomplete. Of about 210,000 clones detected, approximately 89% appear once; the ten largest clones hold about 5%. The specimen was peripheral blood. The receptors come from a woman aged 40 to 50 with acute or convalescent COVID-19.

The rearrangement links TRBV24-1 to TRBJ1-2; 7 bases match TRBD1. Trimming removed 2 bases from V and 1 base from J; junction bases left unmatched: 9. The CDR3 is made up of 17 amino acids. CDR1 is KGHDR, CDR2 SFDVKD, per germline. The CDR3: CATSDSKGDSNNYGYTF. The CDR3 DNA reads as TGTGCCACCAGTGATTCGAAGGGGGACAGCAATAACTATGGCTACACCTTC.

V and J are TRBV5-1 and TRBJ1-2; 8 positions match TRBD1. This CDR3 contains 16 residues. CDR1 SGHRS and CDR2 YFSETQ come from the germline V gene. With 4 bases clipped from V and 6 bases from J, the junction kept 14 bases outside the gene matches. The CDR3 is CASSLNQLRGQDGYTF. The CDR3 DNA is TGCGCCAGCAGCCTAAATCAACTCAGGGGGCAGGATGGCTACACCTTC.

The chain links TRBV27 to TRBJ1-4, with D possibly being TRBD1 (5 bases). Trimming removed 5 bases from V and 7 bases from J, with 32 bases in between. CDR1 is MNHEY and CDR2 is SMNVEV in the germline V gene (reference sequence). The CDR3 has 20 residues. The CDR3 is CASSTYIPGLEIRGGEKLFF. For the CDR3, the DNA is TGTGCCAGCAGTACTTATATCCCGGGACTAGAAATCCGCGGTGGTGAAAAACTGTTTTTT.

This sequence joins TRBV24-1 and TRBJ2-2, with D tentatively TRBD2 (5 bases). The CDR3 covers 14 residues. CDR1 is KGHDR, CDR2 SFDVKD, per germline. V lost 5 bases, J lost 10 bases, and 16 bases lay in between. The CDR3 coding sequence is TGTGCCACCAGTGGACCCGGGTCCCTAGCGGAGCTGTTTTTT. This sequence encodes CATSGPGSLAELFF.

The V gene is TRBV12-5, the J gene TRBJ2-6; D gene unclear. Trimming pared 0 bases from V and 4 bases from J, leaving 4 bases between. Germline V gives CDR1 LGHNT, CDR2 FRNRAP. The CDR3 runs to 14 residues. The CDR3 protein is CASGLVLGANVLTF. DNA for the CDR3: TGTGCTAGTGGTTTGGTCCTGGGGGCCAACGTCCTGACTTTC.

The CDR3 reads CASSTRTSGGPNTGELFF. CDR3 bases: TGCGCCAGCAGCACCCGGACTAGCGGGGGACCGAACACCGGGGAGCTGTTTTTT. This rearrangement joins TRBV5-1 to TRBJ2-2, with 13 bases lining up with TRBD2. The CDR3 is made up of 18 amino acids. The V gene end was trimmed by 4 bases and the J gene end by 0 bases; junction bases not matched to a gene: 6. The V gene's germline CDR1 is SGHRS and CDR2 YFSETQ.

This chain links TRBV6-4 with TRBJ2-1; 8 nucleotides match TRBD2. The CDR3 is 14 amino acids. Trimming at V came to 6 bases and at J to 12 bases, leaving 13 bases not matched to a gene. In germline, CDR1 is MRHNA, CDR2 SNTAGT. The DNA for the CDR3 is TGTGCCAGCAGCCCGGGACTAGGGCCCCGTGGGCAGTTCTTC. This encodes CASSPGLGPRGQFF.

The chain is built from TRBV7-6 and TRBJ2-5, with 8 bases identical to TRBD1. The CDR3 totals 19 residues. Germline CDR1 reads SGHVS; CDR2 reads FNYEAQ. After removal of 1 base from V and 1 base from J, the junction contained 14 bases not matched to a gene. CDR3 sequence (DNA): TGTGCCAGCAGCTTAGAGCAGGGGGCACCACGGATGGTCCAAGAGACCCAGTACTTC. Encoded protein: CASSLEQGAPRMVQETQYF. Full variable domain (rest looked up from reference TRBV7-6 and TRBJ2-5): GAGVSQSPRYKVTKRGQDVALRCDPISGHVSLYWYRQALGQGPEFLTYFNYEAQQDKSGLPNDRFSAERPEGSISTLTIQRTEQRDSAMYRCASSLEQGAPRMVQETQYFGPGTRLLVL.

The gene calls are TRBV30 and TRBJ1-3, with D perhaps matching TRBD1 (6 bases). CDR1 GTSNPN and CDR2 SVGIG come from the germline V gene (reference sequence). This CDR3 region has 14 residues. Trimming pared 3 bases from V and 8 bases from J, leaving 17 bases between. In nucleotides, the CDR3 is TGTGCCTGGAGGGGGGACATTGGGATGTACACCATATATTTT. Translating gives CAWRGDIGMYTIYF.

The chain employs TRBV2 and TRBJ2-3; maybe TRBD1 (6 bases). The CDR3 contains 14 residues. V gave up 8 bases and J gave up 2 bases, with 14 bases separating them. CDR1 and CDR2 from the germline V gene are SNHLY and FYNNEI. CDR3 sequence: CASLGGSLTDTQYF. Written as DNA, the CDR3 is TGTGCCAGCTTAGGGGGTTCGCTCACAGATACGCAGTATTTT.

The V gene is TRBV11-2, the J gene TRBJ1-2; TRBD1 aligns across 8 bases. V dropped 6 bases and J dropped 8; count of bases not matched to a gene: 17. The CDR3 totals 16 residues. Germline CDR1 SGHAT, CDR2 FQNNGV. The CDR3 spells CASRRKNRGRMDGYTF. In DNA, the CDR3 is TGTGCCAGCAGGCGTAAGAACAGGGGGAGGATGGACGGCTACACCTTC.

V and J are TRBV30 and TRBJ2-1, with 7 nucleotides matching TRBD2. V shed 2 bases and J 4 bases; nucleotides not matched to a gene: 11. This CDR3 has 16 residues. From germline, CDR1 is GTSNPN and CDR2 SVGIG (reference sequence). In DNA, the CDR3 is TGTGCCTGGAGTTCCCCCATATCGGGGGGATACAATGAGCAGTTCTTC. Its protein product is CAWSSPISGGYNEQFF.

The CDR3 DNA sequence: TGTGCCAGTAGTATAGCCCGGGACACCGGGGAGCTGTTTTTT. Translated, it gives CASSIARDTGELFF. The chain couples TRBV19 to TRBJ2-2; no reliable D call. Germline CDR1 is LNHDA and CDR2 is SQIVND (reference sequence). Trimming took off 1 base at V and 3 bases at J, with 6 bases between the two ends. The CDR3 loop spans 14 amino acids.

The rearrangement links TRBV6-4 to TRBJ2-7; D possibly corresponds to TRBD1 (6 bases). The CDR3 loop spans 14 amino acids. Germline loops: CDR1 MRHNA, CDR2 SNTAGT. V lost 2 bases, J lost 1 base, and 9 bases lay in between. DNA of the CDR3: TGTGCCAGCAGTGACAGGACAGAATCCTACGAGCAGTACGTC. Translated, it gives CASSDRTESYEQYV.

The chain is built from TRBV5-1 and TRBJ2-2; 8 bases are shared with TRBD2. This CDR3 is 17 amino acids long. J was trimmed by 6 bases and V by 4 bases; bases with no gene match: 14. Germline lookup yields CDR1 SGHRS and CDR2 YFSETQ. The CDR3 nucleotides read TGCGCCAGCAGCGAAAATACCGGGGGGGCCGGGGCCGGGGAGCTGTTTTTT. This gives the protein CASSENTGGAGAGELFF.

The chain carries TRBV29-1 and TRBJ1-2; D not certain. From germline, CDR1 is SQVTM and CDR2 ANQGSEA. The CDR3 spans 11 residues. Trimming took 5 bases from V and 8 from J, leaving 12 bases between them. CDR3 nucleotide sequence: TGCAGCGTTCTAGGCTTGCCGGGCTACACCTTC. This translates into CSVLGLPGYTF.

The chain uses TRBV6-4 and TRBJ2-1; 11 bases are shared with TRBD2. CDR3 length: 19 amino acids. CDR1 is MRHNA and CDR2 is SNTAGT in the germline V gene. V lost 4 bases, J lost 4 bases, and 15 bases stayed unmatched. CDR3 in amino acids: CASSGYPTHLAGGYNEQFF. CDR3 nucleotide sequence: TGTGCCAGCAGTGGCTACCCCACTCACCTAGCGGGGGGATACAATGAGCAGTTCTTC.

The genes are TRBV6-6 and TRBJ1-4, with D perhaps TRBD1 (6 bases). The germline gives CDR1 MNHNY, CDR2 SVGAGI (reference sequence). This CDR3 comprises 15 residues. V was cut by 0 bases and J by 10 bases, with 15 bases left in between. Written as DNA, the CDR3 is TGTGCCAGCAGTTACTCGAGGACAGCCCCTGGAAAACTGTTTTTT. Its protein is CASSYSRTAPGKLFF.

This chain uses TRBV5-8 with TRBJ1-2, with D perhaps matching TRBD1 (5 bases). This CDR3 is built from 14 residues. Looked up from germline, CDR1 is SGHTS and CDR2 is YDEGEE. The V gene lost 0 bases and the J gene lost 8 bases, with 14 bases spanning the gap. The CDR3 DNA follows: TGTGCCAGCAGCTTGGGCAGGGTTTTGTCCGGCTACACCTTC. Amino acids: CASSLGRVLSGYTF.